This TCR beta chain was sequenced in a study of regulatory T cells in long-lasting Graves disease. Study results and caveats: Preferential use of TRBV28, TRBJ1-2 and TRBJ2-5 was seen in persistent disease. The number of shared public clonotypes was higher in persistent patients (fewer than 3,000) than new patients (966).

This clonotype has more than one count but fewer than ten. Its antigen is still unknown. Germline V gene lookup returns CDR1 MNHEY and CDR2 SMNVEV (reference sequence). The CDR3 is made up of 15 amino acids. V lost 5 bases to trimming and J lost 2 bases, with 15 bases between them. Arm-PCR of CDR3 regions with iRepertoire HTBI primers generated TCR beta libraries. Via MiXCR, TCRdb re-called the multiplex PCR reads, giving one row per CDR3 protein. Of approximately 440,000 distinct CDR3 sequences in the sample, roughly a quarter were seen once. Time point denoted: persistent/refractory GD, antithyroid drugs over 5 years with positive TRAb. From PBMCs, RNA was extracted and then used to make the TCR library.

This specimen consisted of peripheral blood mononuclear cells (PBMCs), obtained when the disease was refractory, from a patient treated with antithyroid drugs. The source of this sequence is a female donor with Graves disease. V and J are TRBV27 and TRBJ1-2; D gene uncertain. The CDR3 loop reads CASSPAPSANYGYTF. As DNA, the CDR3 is TGTGCCAGCAGTCCCGCCCCGTCTGCAAACTATGGCTACACCTTC.